The 14 T cell receptor beta chains below come from one sample, sequenced in a study of cytomegalovirus exposure and HLA in healthy donors. 60 Vbeta and 13 Jbeta primers were used in PCR. Profiling relied on immunoSEQ multiplex PCR, and the TCRdb table lists in-frame clones only, not all of them. The sample consists of roughly 130,000 clones, roughly three quarters of them appearing once. Sequencing used PBMCs. The receptors originated from a female donor in good health and CMV-seronegative.

V is TRBV5-1 and J is TRBJ2-1; tentative D call: TRBD2 (6 bases). V lost 4 bases to trimming and J lost 8 bases, with 10 bases between them. Germline CDR1 and CDR2: SGHRS and YFSETQ. The CDR3 runs to 12 residues. The DNA for the CDR3 is TGCGCCAGCAGCGCACCGGGGGATGAGCAGTTCTTC. It codes for CASSAPGDEQFF. Complete variable domain (other parts from reference TRBV5-1 and TRBJ2-1): KAGVTQTPRYLIKTRGQQVTLSCSPISGHRSVSWYQQTPGQGLQFLFEYFSETQRNKGNFPGRFSGRQFSNSRSEMNVSTLELGDSALYLCASSAPGDEQFFGPGTRLTVL.

This sequence joins TRBV27 and TRBJ2-1; D gene ambiguous. CDR1 is MNHEY, CDR2 SMNVEV, per germline (reference sequence). This CDR3 comprises 16 residues. Trimming left V 7 bases short and J 0 bases short, with 16 bases between. The CDR3 DNA reads as TGTGCCAGCAACTTAGCAAGCCCAAGCTCCTACAATGAGCAGTTCTTC. Protein sequence: CASNLASPSSYNEQFF.

The V call is TRBV5-1, the J call TRBJ2-5; 9 bases align to TRBD1. The junction had 6 bases not matched to a gene; V was cut back by 5 bases and J by 4 bases. The CDR3 extends over 14 amino acids. Germline-derived CDR1 and CDR2 are SGHRS and YFSETQ. The CDR3 reads CASRRTGEVETQYF. CDR3 in DNA: TGCGCCAGCAGGCGGACAGGGGAGGTAGAGACCCAGTACTTC.

The chain recombines TRBV7-9 with TRBJ2-7; the match to TRBD1 covers 9 bases. Germline lookup yields CDR1 SEHNR and CDR2 FQNEAQ (reference sequence). The junction had 10 bases not matched to a gene; V was cut back by 5 bases and J by 5 bases. The CDR3 extends over 15 amino acids. This chain's CDR3 is CASSPSRDRVHEQYF. The CDR3 coding sequence is TGTGCCAGCAGCCCGTCTCGGGACAGGGTTCACGAGCAGTACTTC. Full variable domain (missing parts from reference TRBV7-9 and TRBJ2-7): DTGVSQNPRHKITKRGQNVTFRCDPISEHNRLYWYRQTLGQGPEFLTYFQNEAQLEKSRLLSDRFSAERPKGSFSTLEIQRTEQGDSAMYLCASSPSRDRVHEQYFGPGTRLTVT.

The chain combines TRBV30 with TRBJ1-5; D is unclear. CDR3 length: 14 amino acids. Germline V CDR1 and CDR2: GTSNPN, SVGIG (reference sequence). Trimming took off 1 base at V and 3 bases at J, with 10 bases between the two ends. In DNA, the CDR3 is TGTGCCTGGAGTGAGCAGGTTCCCAATCAGCCCCAGCATTTT. This sequence encodes CAWSEQVPNQPQHF. The variable domain in full, with the rest retrieved from reference TRBV30 and TRBJ1-5, is SQTIHQWPATLVQPVGSPLSLECTVEGTSNPNLYWYRQAAGRGLQLLFYSVGIGQISSEVPQNLSASRPQDRQFILSSKKLLLSDSGFYLCAWSEQVPNQPQHFGDGTRLSIL.

V usage is TRBV2 and J usage is TRBJ2-5; no firm D call. The CDR3 contains 13 residues. Between the trimmed V and J ends, which lost 4 bases and 0 bases, there was a span of 6 bases. CDR1 SNHLY and CDR2 FYNNEI come from the germline V gene. CDR3 nucleotide sequence: TGTGCCAGCAGTGCGCGAAACCAAGAGACCCAGTACTTC. Its protein product is CASSARNQETQYF.

The chain joins TRBV7-8 to TRBJ1-4; 9 nucleotides line up with TRBD1. Germline V gene data show CDR1 as SGHVS and CDR2 as FQNEAQ. The V segment lost 5 bases and the J segment 8 bases; nucleotides outside the gene matches: 9. This CDR3 spans 15 amino acids. CDR3: CASSITGGEDEKLFF. Written as DNA, the CDR3 is TGTGCCAGCAGCATTACAGGGGGCGAAGACGAAAAACTGTTTTTT.

The genes are TRBV27 and TRBJ2-7; possibly TRBD2 for D (5 bases). Trimming left V 2 bases short and J 0 bases short, with 11 bases between. The CDR3 length is 15 residues. Germline CDR1 reads MNHEY; CDR2 reads SMNVEV (reference sequence). The CDR3 protein is CASSLRRGSSYEQYF. The CDR3 region has the DNA TGTGCCAGCAGTTTACGGCGAGGGAGCTCCTACGAGCAGTACTTC.

A few counts support this clone. CDR3: CASSFPGLALNEQYF. The CDR3 nucleotides read TGTGCCAGCAGCTTCCCGGGACTAGCTTTAAACGAGCAGTACTTC. The V and J genes are TRBV7-6 and TRBJ2-7; TRBD2 matches at 9 bases. Germline V gene sequence: CDR1 SGHVS, CDR2 FNYEAQ. The CDR3 length is 15 residues. The ends lost 3 bases at V and 5 bases at J; junction bases unmatched: 8.

The rearrangement joins TRBV11-3 to TRBJ2-7, with D possibly being TRBD1 (5 bases). Between the trimmed V and J ends, which lost 1 base and 2 bases, there was a span of 9 bases. Germline V gives CDR1 SGHNT, CDR2 YENEEA. This CDR3 spans 14 amino acids. DNA for the CDR3: TGTGCCAGCAGCTTAGTCCAGGGTGCCTACGAGCAGTACTTC. Translating gives CASSLVQGAYEQYF.

J is TRBJ2-5 and V is TRBV9; D unresolved. The ends were cut back, 7 bases at V and 2 bases at J, with 15 bases in the middle. CDR1 and CDR2 (germline): SGDLS, YYNGEE. The CDR3 has 14 amino acids. The CDR3 nucleotides are TGTGCCAGCTCGCCCCGCGGCGTTCAAGAGACCCAGTACTTC. Amino acid sequence: CASSPRGVQETQYF.

This clone was seen a single time. The chain links TRBV10-3 to TRBJ1-5, with 7 bases lining up with TRBD1. Germline assignment: CDR1 ENHRY and CDR2 SYGVKD. Germline trimming cut 0 bases from V and 2 bases from J; bases unmatched to any gene: 10. The CDR3 sequence is 18 residues long. The CDR3: CAISESIGGGLGNQPQHF. The CDR3 coding sequence is TGTGCCATCAGTGAGTCGATAGGGGGCGGGTTAGGCAATCAGCCCCAGCATTTT.

This clone was recorded only once. The CDR3 loop is CASSVVANTEAFF. CDR3 in DNA: TGTGCCAGCAGCGTAGTGGCGAACACTGAAGCTTTCTTT. The chain employs TRBV9 and TRBJ1-1; D ambiguous. The V and J ends lost 0 bases and 1 base respectively, with 4 bases between them. The germline gives CDR1 SGDLS, CDR2 YYNGEE. CDR3 length: 13 amino acids.

The chain recombines TRBV28 with TRBJ1-5; D gene uncertain. The CDR3 totals 18 residues. Trimming removed 5 bases from V and 0 bases from J, with 20 bases in between. Germline V gives CDR1 MDHEN, CDR2 SYDVKM. The CDR3 spells CASSPLKGSGYSNQPQHF. The CDR3 DNA reads as TGTGCCAGCAGTCCCCTTAAGGGATCGGGGTATAGCAATCAGCCCCAGCATTTT.